The 7 T cell receptor beta chains below come from one sample, sequenced in a study of T cells in Graves' hyperthyroidism and ophthalmopathy. Amplification of TCR beta CDR3 regions was performed using RNA transcripts as template. The HTBI set primed first-round TCR CDR3 RT-PCR. TCRdb re-called the multiplex PCR reads through MiXCR, storing one row per CDR3 protein. The table shows 300,000 or so distinct CDR3 sequences, with around 17% occurring only once. The sequencing input was blood. Every receptor here comes from a man aged 30 to 45 with Graves' hyperthyroidism.

With respect to this clonotype: The junction differs from germline at one of its ends, possibly a read error. The rearrangement links TRBV28 to TRBJ1-5; the match to TRBD1 covers 9 bases. The length of the CDR3 is 15 residues. Per germline, CDR1 MDHEN and CDR2 SYDVKM. The CDR3, as DNA: TGTACCAGCAGTCCCGGGACAGGGATATACCAGCCCCAGCATTTT. Amino acids: CTSSPGTGIYQPQHF.

This clonotype was picked up a small number of times. A read error may account for a junction end that differs from germline. The chain couples TRBV28 to TRBJ2-1; TRBD2 matches 10 bases. CDR1 and CDR2 (germline): MDHEN, SYDVKM. The CDR3 contains 17 residues. CDR3 coding DNA: TGTGCCAGCGTAGGACTAGCGGTCTGGAGGGGGGAGAATGGGCAGTTCTTC. Residues: CASVGLAVWRGENGQFF.

Many counts were recorded for this clonotype. The CDR3 region is CAWGRDAAGELFF. The CDR3 region has the DNA TGTGCCTGGGGACGGGACGCGGCCGGGGAGCTGTTTTTT. This rearrangement joins TRBV30 to TRBJ2-2, with D possibly being TRBD1 or TRBD2 (5 bases each). The CDR3 sequence is 13 residues long. The germline V and J ends were trimmed by 5 bases and 6 bases, with 13 bases remaining between them. Germline lookup yields CDR1 GTSNPN and CDR2 SVGIG (reference sequence). The variable domain in full, completed from reference TRBV30 and TRBJ2-2, reads SQTIHQWPATLVQPVGSPLSLECTVEGTSNPNLYWYRQAAGRGLQLLFYSVGIGQISSEVPQNLSASRPQDRQFILSSKKLLLSDSGFYLCAWGRDAAGELFFGEGSRLTVL.

The J gene is TRBJ1-2, the V gene TRBV2; D gene unclear. CDR3 length: 14 amino acids. Germline V gives CDR1 SNHLY, CDR2 FYNNEI. Trimming removed 3 bases at V and 4 bases at J, with 12 bases between. The CDR3: CASSDPRISYGYTF. For the CDR3, the DNA is TGTGCCAGCAGTGACCCCCGCATTAGCTATGGCTACACCTTC.

This clonotype was seen more than once but under ten times. The chain carries TRBV14 and TRBJ2-3; D may match TRBD1 or TRBD2 (5 bases each). V lost 0 bases and J 2 bases, leaving 21 bases between the germline ends. This CDR3 is built from 19 residues. Germline CDR1 is SGHDN and CDR2 is FVKESK. In DNA form, the CDR3 reads TGTGCCAGCAGCCAAGATGTCGGGGCCGCCAGGGCCGCCACAGATACGCAGTATTTT. Amino acids: CASSQDVGAARAATDTQYF.

In its sample, this clonotype was seen a few times. The chain recombines TRBV27 with TRBJ2-4; TRBD1 matches at 7 bases. CDR1 and CDR2 from the germline V gene are MNHEY and SMNVEV (reference sequence). V shed 8 bases and J 0 bases; nucleotides not matched to a gene: 10. The CDR3 loop spans 16 amino acids. The CDR3 here is CASGRQGQLAKNIQYF. The CDR3 DNA reads as TGTGCCAGCGGGAGACAGGGACAGCTAGCCAAAAACATTCAGTACTTC.

In this sample, this clonotype turned up once. The V gene is TRBV6-1, the J gene TRBJ2-6; D unclear. Germline values: CDR1 MNHNS, CDR2 SASEGT. The CDR3 has 15 residues. V lost 7 bases, J lost 0 bases, and 10 bases lay in between. DNA of the CDR3: TGTGCCAGCACCCCGGGTCTCTCTGGGGCCAACGTCCTGACTTTC. Protein sequence: CASTPGLSGANVLTF.